This TCR beta chain was profiled in a study of OX40 agonist ivuxolimab in advanced cancers. Study-level information: Partial responses occurred in Three dose-escalation patients, one with hepatocellular carcinoma and two with cutaneous melanoma. General study results and limits: Doses of 0.1 to 3.0 mg/kg were accompanied by clonal expansion of CD4+ and CD8+ blood T cells by week 6.

CDR1 SGDLS and CDR2 YYNGEE come from the germline V gene. This CDR3 spans 14 amino acids. Trimming removed 4 bases from V and 11 bases from J; junction bases left unmatched: 10. Turning to this clone: Its specificity is not known.

The assay was immunoSEQ multiplex PCR, and TCRdb's table has in-frame clones only and misses some. The sample lists some 52,000 clones; 85% to 95% were seen once. The clonotype originates from an adult with an advanced solid tumor such as melanoma, head and neck, liver or kidney cancer. The material sequenced was CD4+ or CD8+ T cells sorted from blood, taken in a trial of the OX40 agonist ivuxolimab. The chain has TRBV9 and TRBJ1-1; 11 bases match TRBD1. The CDR3 nucleotides read TGTGCCAGCAGCCTCCTCAGGACAGGGGGCTTGGCTTTCTTT. This translates into CASSLLRTGGLAFF.